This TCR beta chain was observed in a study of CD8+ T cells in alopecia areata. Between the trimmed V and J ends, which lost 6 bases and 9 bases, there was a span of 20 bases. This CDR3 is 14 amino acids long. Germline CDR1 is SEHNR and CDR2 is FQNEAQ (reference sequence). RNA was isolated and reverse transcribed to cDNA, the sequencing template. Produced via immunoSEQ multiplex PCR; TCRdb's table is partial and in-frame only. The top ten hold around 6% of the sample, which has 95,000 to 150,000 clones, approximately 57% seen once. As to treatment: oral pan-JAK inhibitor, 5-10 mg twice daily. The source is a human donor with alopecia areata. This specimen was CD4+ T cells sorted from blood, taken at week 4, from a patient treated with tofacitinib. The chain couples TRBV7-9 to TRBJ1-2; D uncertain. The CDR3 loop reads CASSSGRTLESYTF. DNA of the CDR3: TGTGCCAGCAGTTCTGGACGGACCCTAGAGAGCTACACCTTC.